The T cell receptor beta chain under discussion was sequenced for a study of blood T cells in healthy people across ages. This clonotype was counted at least ten times. Then a second PCR, running about 6 to 12 cycles, was carried out with a sample-barcoded 5' primer and a J-beta primer mix. One entry per CDR3 protein results from TCRdb running MiXCR on the 5' RACE reads. The sample holds some 640,000 distinct CDR3 sequences, 25% to 35% seen once. The clonotype originates from a woman older than 75 in good health. Sequenced input: blood.

DNA for the CDR3: TGTGCCAGCAGTCGCAGACTAGCGGGGGGGGGAGAGACCCAGTACTTC. Its translation: CASSRRLAGGGETQYF. The J gene is TRBJ2-5, the V gene TRBV12-3 or TRBV12-4, with TRBD2 matching over 14 bases. Trimming at V came to 5 bases and at J to 4 bases, leaving 6 bases not matched to a gene. This CDR3 has 16 residues.